The rows below give T cell receptor beta chains drawn from one sample of a study of blood T cell repertoires in COVID-19. Libraries were prepared by immunoSEQ multiplex PCR; TCRdb keeps only in-frame clonotypes and omits some of them. The sample carries around 260,000 clones, approximately 82% recorded once. Sequencing was performed on peripheral blood. All receptors derive from a man between 60 and 70 years old who had recovered from COVID-19. Both conserved end residues are part of each CDR3. Each record gives: J gene, D gene, clone size, V gene, CDR3 protein, CDR3 DNA. A D gene is named only where the DNA matches it firmly. Size tells how often a clone was seen (once, few, many) or the class of an expanded clone, and some rows leave it out.

J: TRBJ1-4; D: -; size: -; V: TRBV5-1; CDR3: CASSYSNEKLFF; DNA: TGCGCCAGCAGCTATAGTAATGAAAAACTGTTTTTT
J: TRBJ2-3; D: TRBD2; size: -; V: TRBV7-2; CDR3: CASSRGLAPDTQYF; DNA: TGTGCCAGCAGTCGAGGACTAGCTCCAGATACGCAGTATTTT
J: TRBJ1-1; D: -; size: -; V: TRBV6-5; CDR3: CASIGVTEAFF; DNA: TGTGCCAGCATAGGGGTCACTGAAGCTTTCTTT
J: TRBJ2-7; D: TRBD2; size: -; V: TRBV7-2; CDR3: CASSPDTGGGYEQYF; DNA: TGTGCCAGCAGCCCAGATACGGGAGGCGGCTACGAGCAGTACTTC
J: TRBJ2-5; D: TRBD1; size: -; V: TRBV19; CDR3: CASSQSGTGKETQYF; DNA: TGTGCCAGTAGTCAATCCGGGACAGGGAAAGAGACCCAGTACTTC
J: TRBJ2-1; D: TRBD2; size: -; V: TRBV18; CDR3: CASSPDGGSRSYNEQFF; DNA: TGTGCCAGCTCACCTGATGGCGGGAGCCGCTCCTACAATGAGCAGTTCTTC
J: TRBJ2-5; D: TRBD1; size: -; V: TRBV7-3; CDR3: CASSSGQGQETQYF; DNA: TGTGCCAGCAGCTCCGGACAGGGACAAGAGACCCAGTACTTC
J: TRBJ1-2; D: -; size: many; V: TRBV15; CDR3: CATSARTAQGYTF; DNA: TGTGCCACCAGCGCCCGGACAGCCCAGGGCTACACCTTC
J: TRBJ1-3; D: -; size: -; V: TRBV5-1; CDR3: CASSLEGGGSSGNTIYF; DNA: TGCGCCAGCAGCTTGGAGGGAGGGGGAAGCTCTGGAAACACCATATATTTT
J: TRBJ2-3; D: -; size: -; V: TRBV14; CDR3: CASTSGTSTDTQYF; DNA: TGTGCCAGCACGAGCGGAACTAGCACAGATACGCAGTATTTT
J: TRBJ1-2; D: TRBD1; size: -; V: TRBV19; CDR3: CASSSSGTGGYGYTF; DNA: TGTGCCAGTAGTTCGTCCGGGACAGGGGGTTATGGCTACACCTTC
J: TRBJ2-1; D: TRBD2; size: -; V: TRBV19; CDR3: CASTTGTRGNEQFF; DNA: TGTGCCAGTACGACCGGGACTAGGGGGAATGAGCAGTTCTTC
J: TRBJ2-1; D: TRBD2; size: -; V: TRBV5-4; CDR3: CASSSRTSGGFNEQFF; DNA: TGTGCCAGCAGCTCGCGGACTAGCGGGGGGTTCAATGAGCAGTTCTTC
J: TRBJ2-2; D: TRBD1; size: once; V: TRBV18; CDR3: CASSPTGTGGNGELFF; DNA: TGTGCCAGCTCACCAACCGGGACAGGGGGCAACGGGGAGCTGTTTTTT
J: TRBJ2-1; D: TRBD2; size: -; V: TRBV5-1; CDR3: CASSPEAGGPWEQFF; DNA: TGCGCCAGCAGCCCTGAAGCGGGAGGGCCATGGGAGCAGTTCTTC
J: TRBJ2-3; D: -; size: -; V: TRBV27; CDR3: CASSLREYRPSTDTQYF; DNA: TGTGCCAGCAGTTTACGGGAATATAGACCTAGCACAGATACGCAGTATTTT
J: TRBJ1-2; D: TRBD1; size: -; V: TRBV5-4; CDR3: CASSPPGQARYGYTF; DNA: TGTGCCAGCAGCCCGCCGGGACAGGCGAGGTATGGCTACACCTTC
J: TRBJ1-5; D: -; size: -; V: TRBV18; CDR3: CASSPQAGHNQPQHF; DNA: TGTGCCAGCTCACCACAGGCCGGACACAATCAGCCCCAGCATTTT
J: TRBJ1-4; D: -; size: -; V: TRBV2; CDR3: CASRPTGKGNEKLFF; DNA: TGTGCCAGCCGCCCCACAGGGAAAGGAAATGAAAAACTGTTTTTT
J: TRBJ2-1; D: TRBD2; size: -; V: TRBV4-1; CDR3: CASSQVVASGRANEQFF; DNA: TGCGCCAGCAGCCAAGTTGTCGCTAGCGGGAGGGCAAATGAGCAGTTCTTC
J: TRBJ2-5; D: TRBD2; size: -; V: TRBV28; CDR3: CASSSITSGGLQETQYF; DNA: TGTGCCAGCAGTTCAATCACTAGCGGGGGGTTACAAGAGACCCAGTACTTC
J: TRBJ1-2; D: -; size: -; V: TRBV7-8; CDR3: CASSLEGHINYGYTF; DNA: TGTGCCAGCAGCTTAGAGGGACACATTAACTATGGCTACACCTTC
J: TRBJ2-3; D: TRBD2; size: -; V: TRBV5-6; CDR3: CASSSPFSGGNHTQYF; DNA: TGTGCCAGCAGCTCGCCCTTTAGCGGGGGAAACCATACGCAGTATTTT
J: TRBJ1-5; D: TRBD1; size: -; V: TRBV19; CDR3: CASTRSDRADQPQHF; DNA: TGTGCCAGTACACGGAGCGACAGGGCGGATCAGCCCCAGCATTTT
J: TRBJ2-7; D: TRBD1; size: -; V: TRBV5-6; CDR3: CASSLGGTGKYF; DNA: TGTGCCAGCAGCTTGGGGGGGACAGGCAAGTACTTC
J: TRBJ2-2; D: -; size: -; V: TRBV7-8; CDR3: CASSLVTIGGELFF; DNA: TGTGCCAGCAGCTTAGTGACTATTGGCGGGGAGCTGTTTTTT
J: TRBJ2-2; D: -; size: few; V: TRBV7-2; CDR3: CASSFGGSAGTGELFF; DNA: TGTGCCAGCAGCTTCGGAGGGTCAGCGGGCACCGGGGAGCTGTTTTTT
J: TRBJ2-1; D: -; size: -; V: TRBV7-2; CDR3: CASSFMIQGDEQFF; DNA: TGTGCCAGCAGCTTTATGATACAGGGAGATGAGCAGTTCTTC
J: TRBJ1-1; D: -; size: -; V: TRBV29-1; CDR3: CSAYRSMNTEAFF; DNA: TGCAGCGCGTACAGGAGCATGAACACTGAAGCTTTCTTT
J: TRBJ1-6; D: -; size: few; V: TRBV27; CDR3: CASSKQEPNSPLHF; DNA: TGTGCCAGCAGTAAACAGGAGCCGAATTCACCCCTCCACTTT
J: TRBJ2-5; D: TRBD2; size: -; V: TRBV5-4; CDR3: CASSFSAGEETQYF; DNA: TGTGCCAGCAGCTTTTCTGCGGGGGAAGAGACCCAGTACTTC
J: TRBJ2-3; D: -; size: -; V: TRBV12-5; CDR3: CASGLVEVFSTDTQYF; DNA: TGTGCTAGTGGTTTGGTCGAGGTTTTTAGCACAGATACGCAGTATTTT
J: TRBJ2-1; D: -; size: -; V: TRBV27; CDR3: CASSLLGGRGFNEQFF; DNA: TGTGCCAGCAGTTTATTGGGGGGAAGGGGATTCAATGAGCAGTTCTTC
J: TRBJ2-2; D: TRBD2; size: -; V: TRBV19; CDR3: CASRHGGGNTGELFF; DNA: TGTGCCAGTAGGCACGGCGGGGGGAACACCGGGGAGCTGTTTTTT
J: TRBJ1-1; D: -; size: few; V: TRBV7-3; CDR3: CASSFNPDSEAFF; DNA: TGTGCCAGCAGCTTCAACCCAGACAGTGAAGCTTTCTTT
J: TRBJ2-7; D: TRBD2; size: -; V: TRBV27; CDR3: CASRTGLAGGSSYEQYF; DNA: TGTGCCAGCAGGACAGGACTAGCGGGAGGGAGCTCCTACGAGCAGTACTTC
J: TRBJ2-5; D: TRBD2; size: -; V: TRBV5-1; CDR3: CASSLGAAGGETQYF; DNA: TGCGCCAGCAGCTTGGGGGCGGCGGGAGGGGAGACCCAGTACTTC
J: TRBJ1-2; D: TRBD1; size: once; V: TRBV27; CDR3: CASRYLGGANNYGYTF; DNA: TGTGCCAGCAGATACCTAGGGGGCGCGAATAACTATGGCTACACCTTC
J: TRBJ2-7; D: TRBD1; size: -; V: TRBV6-5; CDR3: CASLQGEPVGEQYF; DNA: TGTGCCAGCTTACAGGGGGAGCCGGTCGGGGAGCAGTACTTC
J: TRBJ1-5; D: -; size: -; V: TRBV18; CDR3: CASSPGGLVGNQPQHF; DNA: TGTGCCAGCTCACCGGGGGGTTTGGTAGGCAATCAGCCCCAGCATTTT
J: TRBJ2-7; D: TRBD2; size: -; V: TRBV6-1; CDR3: CASSELLASGRRYEQYF; DNA: TGTGCCAGCAGTGAACTCTTGGCTAGCGGGAGACGGTACGAGCAGTACTTC
J: TRBJ2-7; D: -; size: once; V: TRBV5-1; CDR3: CASSREGSHSYEQYF; DNA: TGCGCCAGCAGCCGCGAGGGCTCTCACTCCTACGAGCAGTACTTC
J: TRBJ2-3; D: -; size: few; V: TRBV5-1; CDR3: CASSLRDMGSDTQYF; DNA: TGCGCCAGCAGCTTAAGGGACATGGGGTCAGATACGCAGTATTTT
J: TRBJ2-3; D: -; size: few; V: TRBV9; CDR3: CASSSRVHTDTQYF; DNA: TGTGCCAGCAGCTCCCGGGTGCACACAGATACGCAGTATTTT
J: TRBJ1-6; D: TRBD1; size: -; V: TRBV5-1; CDR3: CASSAGQGATSPLHF; DNA: TGCGCCAGCAGCGCCGGACAGGGGGCTACTTCACCCCTCCACTTT
J: TRBJ2-3; D: TRBD2; size: -; V: TRBV6-4; CDR3: CASSEGAGSTDTQYF; DNA: TGTGCCAGCAGTGAAGGAGCGGGGAGCACAGATACGCAGTATTTT
J: TRBJ2-7; D: TRBD2; size: -; V: TRBV29-1; CDR3: CSVVSGTSYEQYF; DNA: TGCAGCGTTGTTAGCGGGACTTCCTACGAGCAGTACTTC
J: TRBJ2-5; D: -; size: -; V: TRBV7-7; CDR3: CASSLGVAEQETQYF; DNA: TGTGCCAGCAGCTTAGGAGTAGCAGAACAAGAGACCCAGTACTTC
J: TRBJ1-1; D: -; size: -; V: TRBV28; CDR3: CASSSTALNTEAFF; DNA: TGTGCCAGCAGTTCGACAGCCTTGAACACTGAAGCTTTCTTT
J: TRBJ1-5; D: -; size: -; V: TRBV5-5; CDR3: CASSFTGNQPQHF; DNA: TGTGCCAGCAGCTTTACAGGCAATCAGCCCCAGCATTTT
J: TRBJ1-5; D: TRBD1; size: -; V: TRBV4-1; CDR3: CASSQGATGVSQPQHF; DNA: TGCGCCAGCAGCCAAGGCGCGACAGGGGTAAGTCAGCCCCAGCATTTT
J: TRBJ2-7; D: -; size: -; V: TRBV3-1/TRBV3-2; CDR3: CASSQGQISYEQYF; DNA: TGTGCCAGCAGCCAAGGACAGATCTCGTACGAGCAGTACTTC
J: TRBJ2-1; D: TRBD2; size: -; V: TRBV2; CDR3: CASSDPGLAGPSDEQFF; DNA: TGTGCCAGCAGTGACCCGGGACTAGCGGGACCATCGGATGAGCAGTTCTTC
J: TRBJ2-1; D: -; size: -; V: TRBV29-1; CDR3: CSVRQGGGEQFF; DNA: TGCAGCGTTAGGCAGGGGGGAGGTGAGCAGTTCTTC
J: TRBJ1-4; D: -; size: -; V: TRBV28; CDR3: CASSPYSRTQVYEKLFF; DNA: TGTGCCAGCAGTCCCTACTCGAGGACACAAGTTTATGAAAAACTGTTTTTT